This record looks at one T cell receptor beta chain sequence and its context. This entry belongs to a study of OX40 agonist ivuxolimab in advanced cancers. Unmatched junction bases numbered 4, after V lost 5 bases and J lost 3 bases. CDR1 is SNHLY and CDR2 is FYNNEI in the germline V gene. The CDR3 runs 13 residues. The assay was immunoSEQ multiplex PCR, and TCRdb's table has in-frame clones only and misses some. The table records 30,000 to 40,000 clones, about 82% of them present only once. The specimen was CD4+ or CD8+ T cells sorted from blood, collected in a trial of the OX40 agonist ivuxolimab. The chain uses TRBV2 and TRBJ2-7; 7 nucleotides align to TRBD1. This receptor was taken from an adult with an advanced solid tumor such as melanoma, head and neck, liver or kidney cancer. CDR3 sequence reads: CASSKTGFYEQYF. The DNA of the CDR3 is TGTGCCAGCAGTAAGACAGGGTTCTACGAGCAGTACTTC. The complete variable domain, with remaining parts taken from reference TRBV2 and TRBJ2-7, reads EPEVTQTPSHQVTQMGQEVILRCVPISNHLYFYWYRQILGQKVEFLVSFYNNEISEKSEIFDDQFSVERPDGSNFTLKIRSTKLEDSAMYFCASSKTGFYEQYFGPGTRLTVT.